The text below deals with one T cell receptor beta chain. Its target is not known. CDR3 length: 15 residues. Trimming at V came to 1 base and at J to 4 bases, leaving 5 bases not matched to a gene. In germline, CDR1 is SGHRS, CDR2 YFSETQ. This entry is derived from a study of shared clonotypes between healthy human individuals. General study points: Non-shared clonotypes showed lower generation probabilities than clonotypes common to all four donors.

In replicate PCRs of sorted subsets, approximately 200 ng DNA, tens of thousands of T cell genomes, was used. Assay: immunoSEQ multiplex PCR; the TCRdb copy retains only in-frame clones and omits some. The table shows some 2,000,000 clones, with 95% occurring only once. The sequence derives from a man aged 18 to 30 in good health. Sequenced material: naive CD4+ T cells sorted from blood. Sample subset: CD45RA+ positively selected. The chain employs TRBV5-1 and TRBJ2-7; 10 bases are shared with TRBD1. In nucleotides, the CDR3 is TGCGCCAGCAGCTTGAGACCGGGACAGGGGTACGAGCAGTACTTC. Encoded protein: CASSLRPGQGYEQYF. The variable domain in full, with the rest retrieved from reference TRBV5-1 and TRBJ2-7, is KAGVTQTPRYLIKTRGQQVTLSCSPISGHRSVSWYQQTPGQGLQFLFEYFSETQRNKGNFPGRFSGRQFSNSRSEMNVSTLELGDSALYLCASSLRPGQGYEQYFGPGTRLTVT.